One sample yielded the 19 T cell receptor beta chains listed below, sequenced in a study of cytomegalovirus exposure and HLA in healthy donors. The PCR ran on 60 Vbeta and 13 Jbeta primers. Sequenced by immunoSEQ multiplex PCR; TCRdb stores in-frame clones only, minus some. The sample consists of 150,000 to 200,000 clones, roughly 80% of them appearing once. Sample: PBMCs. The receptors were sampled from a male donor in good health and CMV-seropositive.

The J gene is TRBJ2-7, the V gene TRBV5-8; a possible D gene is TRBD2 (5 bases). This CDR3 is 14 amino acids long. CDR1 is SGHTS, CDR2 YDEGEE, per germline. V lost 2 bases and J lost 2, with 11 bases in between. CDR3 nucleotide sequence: TGTGCCAGCAGCTTACTAGTGAACCCCTACGAGCAGTACTTC. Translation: CASSLLVNPYEQYF.

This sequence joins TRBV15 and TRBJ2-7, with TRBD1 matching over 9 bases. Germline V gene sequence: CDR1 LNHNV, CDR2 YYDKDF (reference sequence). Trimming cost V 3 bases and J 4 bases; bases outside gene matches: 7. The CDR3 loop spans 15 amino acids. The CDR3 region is CATSRENRGLYEQYF. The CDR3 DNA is TGTGCCACCAGCAGGGAAAACAGGGGGCTATACGAGCAGTACTTC.

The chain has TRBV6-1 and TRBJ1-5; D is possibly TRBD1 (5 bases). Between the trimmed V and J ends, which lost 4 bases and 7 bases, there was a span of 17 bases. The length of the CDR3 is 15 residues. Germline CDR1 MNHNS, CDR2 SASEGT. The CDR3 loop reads CASSAGTPGRQPQHF. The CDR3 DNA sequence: TGTGCCAGCAGTGCCGGGACTCCTGGGCGGCAGCCCCAGCATTTT.

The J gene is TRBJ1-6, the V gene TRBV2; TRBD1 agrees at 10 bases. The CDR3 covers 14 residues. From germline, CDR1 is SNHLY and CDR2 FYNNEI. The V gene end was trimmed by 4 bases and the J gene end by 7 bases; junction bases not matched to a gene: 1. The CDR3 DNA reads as TGTGCCAGCAGTGTGGACAGGGGGAATTCACCCCTCCACTTT. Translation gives CASSVDRGNSPLHF.

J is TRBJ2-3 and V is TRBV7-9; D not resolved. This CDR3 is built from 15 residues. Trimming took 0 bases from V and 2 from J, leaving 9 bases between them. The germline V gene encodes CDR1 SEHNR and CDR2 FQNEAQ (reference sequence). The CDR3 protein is CASSLAARNTDTQYF. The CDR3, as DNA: TGTGCCAGCAGCTTAGCGGCCAGAAACACAGATACGCAGTATTTT.

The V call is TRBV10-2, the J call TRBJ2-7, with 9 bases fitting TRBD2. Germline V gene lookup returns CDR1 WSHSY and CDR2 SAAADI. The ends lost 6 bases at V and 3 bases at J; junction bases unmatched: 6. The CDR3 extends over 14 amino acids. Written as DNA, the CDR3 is TGCGCCAGCAGGCTAGCTAGCGGGAACTACGAGCAGTACTTC. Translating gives CASRLASGNYEQYF.

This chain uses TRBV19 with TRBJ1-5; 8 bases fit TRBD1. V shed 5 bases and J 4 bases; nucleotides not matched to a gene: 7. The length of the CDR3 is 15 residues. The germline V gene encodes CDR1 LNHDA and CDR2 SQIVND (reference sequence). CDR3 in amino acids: CASSSRDRPNQPQHF. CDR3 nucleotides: TGTGCCAGTAGTTCCCGGGACAGGCCGAATCAGCCCCAGCATTTT.

CDR3 amino acids: CATRTVGANVLTF. For the CDR3, the DNA is TGTGCCACTCGGACAGTTGGGGCCAACGTCCTGACTTTC. V and J are TRBV14 and TRBJ2-6, with D maybe TRBD1 (6 bases). The CDR3 consists of 13 residues. Germline CDR1 reads SGHDN; CDR2 reads FVKESK. Trimming shortened V by 10 bases and J by 3 bases, and 10 bases separated the two germline ends.

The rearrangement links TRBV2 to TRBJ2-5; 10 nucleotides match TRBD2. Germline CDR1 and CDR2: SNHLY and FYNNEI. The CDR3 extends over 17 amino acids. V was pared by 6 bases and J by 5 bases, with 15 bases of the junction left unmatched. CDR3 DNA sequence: TGTGCCAGCAGACATCCAGCCAGCGGGGGGGCGAAGGAGACCCAGTACTTC. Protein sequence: CASRHPASGGAKETQYF.

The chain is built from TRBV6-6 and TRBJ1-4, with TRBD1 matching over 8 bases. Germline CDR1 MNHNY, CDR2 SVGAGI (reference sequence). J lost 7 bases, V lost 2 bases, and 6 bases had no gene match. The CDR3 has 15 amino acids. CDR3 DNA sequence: TGTGCCAGCAGTTACCCGACAGGGGAGAGTGAAAAACTGTTTTTT. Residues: CASSYPTGESEKLFF.

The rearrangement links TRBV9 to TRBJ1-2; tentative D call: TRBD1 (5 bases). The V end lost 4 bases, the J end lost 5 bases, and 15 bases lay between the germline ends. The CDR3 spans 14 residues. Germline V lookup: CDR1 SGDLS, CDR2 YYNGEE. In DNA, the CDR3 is TGTGCCAGCAGCCCTTCGACAGTCTCATATGGCTACACCTTC. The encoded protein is CASSPSTVSYGYTF.

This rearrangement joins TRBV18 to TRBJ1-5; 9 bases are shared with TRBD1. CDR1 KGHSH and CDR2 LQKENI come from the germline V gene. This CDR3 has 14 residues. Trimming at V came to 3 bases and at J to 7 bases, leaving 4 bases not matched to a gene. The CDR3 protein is CASSPTGGYQPQHF. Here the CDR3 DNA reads TGTGCCAGCTCACCGACAGGGGGATACCAGCCCCAGCATTTT.

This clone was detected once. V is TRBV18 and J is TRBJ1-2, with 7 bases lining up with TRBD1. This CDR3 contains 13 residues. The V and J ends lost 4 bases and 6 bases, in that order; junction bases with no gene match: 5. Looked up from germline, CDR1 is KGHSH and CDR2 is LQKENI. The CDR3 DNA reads TGTGCCAGCTCACGGGGGGACAGAGATGGCTACACCTTC. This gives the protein CASSRGDRDGYTF.

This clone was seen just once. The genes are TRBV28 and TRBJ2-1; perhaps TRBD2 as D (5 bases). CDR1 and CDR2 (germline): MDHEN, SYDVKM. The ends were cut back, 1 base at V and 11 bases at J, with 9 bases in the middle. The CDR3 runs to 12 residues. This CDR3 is CASSLLVAQQFF. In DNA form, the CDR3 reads TGTGCCAGCAGTTTATTGGTAGCGCAGCAGTTCTTC.

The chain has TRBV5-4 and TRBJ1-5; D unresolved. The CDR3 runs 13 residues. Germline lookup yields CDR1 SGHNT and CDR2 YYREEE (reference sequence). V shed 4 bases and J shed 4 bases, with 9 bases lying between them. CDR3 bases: TGTGCCAGCAGCCTCGGACTTAATCAGCCCCAGCATTTT. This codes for CASSLGLNQPQHF.

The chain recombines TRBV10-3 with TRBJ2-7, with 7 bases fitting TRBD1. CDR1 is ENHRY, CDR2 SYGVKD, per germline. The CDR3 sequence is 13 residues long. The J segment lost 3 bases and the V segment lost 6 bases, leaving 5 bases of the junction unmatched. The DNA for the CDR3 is TGTGCCATCAGCCGGGACAGAGACTACGAGCAGTACTTC. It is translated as CAISRDRDYEQYF.

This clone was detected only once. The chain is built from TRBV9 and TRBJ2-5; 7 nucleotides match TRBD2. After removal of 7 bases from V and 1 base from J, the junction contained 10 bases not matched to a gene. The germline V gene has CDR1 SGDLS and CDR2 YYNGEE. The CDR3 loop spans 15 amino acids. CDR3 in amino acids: CASSRVGRAQETQYF. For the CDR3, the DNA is TGTGCCAGCTCCCGAGTGGGGAGGGCCCAAGAGACCCAGTACTTC.

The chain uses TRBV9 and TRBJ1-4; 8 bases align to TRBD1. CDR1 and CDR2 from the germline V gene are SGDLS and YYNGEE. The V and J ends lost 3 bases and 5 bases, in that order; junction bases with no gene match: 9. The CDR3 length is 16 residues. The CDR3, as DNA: TGTGCCAGCAGCGCCGGTCCGGGACAGGCAAATGAAAAACTGTTTTTT. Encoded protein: CASSAGPGQANEKLFF.

The CDR3 nucleotides are TGTGCCAGCAACGACAGGGGAGAAGATGAAGCTTTCTTT. Translating it yields CASNDRGEDEAFF. This chain links TRBV6-6 with TRBJ1-1, with TRBD1 identical over 8 bases. In germline, CDR1 is MNHNY, CDR2 SVGAGI (reference sequence). The V and J ends lost 7 bases and 7 bases, in that order; junction bases with no gene match: 8. The CDR3 extends over 13 amino acids.